A selection of T cell receptor beta chains follows, all from one sample in a study of blood T cell repertoires in COVID-19. Data came from immunoSEQ multiplex PCR; TCRdb stores just in-frame clones and leaves some out. The sample lists around 270,000 clones; about 85% were seen once. The source material was peripheral blood. The source of these receptors is a human donor with COVID-19, enrolled during active disease. The donor label of this sample is uncertain. Each CDR3 is given with its conserved first and last residue. A D gene is named only where the DNA matches it firmly. Where a row states a size, it is once, few, many or the class of an expanded clone; other rows omit it.

clone size,D gene,J gene,V gene,CDR3 protein,CDR3 DNA
.,.,TRBJ2-7,TRBV30,CAWMSTRSSTEQYF,TGTGCCTGGATGAGCACCCGGAGCTCTACCGAGCAGTACTTC
.,.,TRBJ1-2,TRBV6-2/TRBV6-3,CASSYSRTPYGYTF,TGTGCCAGCAGTTACTCGAGAACCCCCTATGGCTACACCTTC
.,.,TRBJ1-2,TRBV19,CASSMGSGQKYF,TGTGCCAGTAGTATGGGTTCTGGACAGAAATACTTC
once,.,TRBJ2-5,TRBV7-2,CASSPQGGRARETQYF,TGTGCCAGCAGCCCGCAAGGGGGGAGGGCTCGCGAGACCCAGTACTTC
.,.,TRBJ1-3,TRBV19,CASSTFLLGRLGSGNTIYF,TGTGCCAGTAGTACTTTTTTACTAGGGCGCCTGGGATCTGGAAACACCATATATTTT
once,TRBD1,TRBJ2-2,TRBV7-3,CASSSEHRGLNTGELFF,TGTGCCAGCAGCTCCGAGCACAGGGGATTGAACACCGGGGAGCTGTTTTTT
.,.,TRBJ1-4,TRBV30,CAWGGLRGQLFF,TGTGCCTGGGGGGGCCTACGGGGTCAGCTGTTTTTT
.,TRBD1,TRBJ1-2,TRBV5-1,CASRFNLDRGQGYTF,TGCGCCAGCAGGTTTAACTTGGACAGGGGGCAAGGCTACACCTTC
.,.,TRBJ1-5,TRBV19,CASSSVIGNQPQHF,TGTGCCAGTAGCTCGGTTATAGGCAATCAGCCCCAGCATTTT
.,.,TRBJ2-1,TRBV28,CASSTPGDHNEQFF,TGTGCCAGCAGCACCCCCGGAGATCACAATGAGCAGTTCTTC
few,.,TRBJ2-1,TRBV11-1,CASSRIDGGTYNEQFF,TGTGCCAGCAGCCGAATCGATGGCGGGACTTACAATGAGCAGTTCTTC
.,.,TRBJ1-5,TRBV30,CAFSGESNQPQHF,TGTGCTTTTTCAGGTGAGAGCAATCAGCCCCAGCATTTT
.,.,TRBJ2-2,TRBV11-2,CASSPGSKPNTGELFF,TGTGCCAGCAGCCCCGGGTCCAAGCCGAACACCGGGGAGCTGTTTTTT
.,.,TRBJ1-1,TRBV2,CASSGVYRVTEAFF,TGTGCCAGCAGTGGGGTTTACAGGGTCACTGAAGCTTTCTTT
.,TRBD1,TRBJ1-6,TRBV27,CASSTGGSYNSPLHF,TGTGCCAGTTCGACAGGGGGCTCCTATAATTCACCCCTCCACTTT